This T cell receptor beta chain is from a study of cytomegalovirus exposure and HLA in healthy donors. Overall study findings and caveats: When analyzed later, the rates of TCR association showed variation by HLA locus, with DRB1 the most and HLA-C the fewest. The study reported that TCR beta sequences accurately predicted HLA-A and HLA-B alleles in most subjects.

The PCR had 60 Vbeta and 13 Jbeta primers. The protocol was immunoSEQ multiplex PCR, while the TCRdb copy is restricted to in-frame clones and leaves out a portion. This sample has around 130,000 clones, with about 9.4% found just once. Healthy bone marrow donors made up the donors. Germline V gene data show CDR1 as MNHEY and CDR2 as SMNVEV (reference sequence). The CDR3 has 12 amino acids. The V end was cut by 5 bases, the J end by 6 bases, with 11 bases between. On this clone: Its target is unknown.

V is TRBV27 and J is TRBJ2-7; TRBD1 is a possible D gene (5 bases). This TCR derives from a woman in her thirties or forties in good health and CMV-seropositive. The material sequenced was PBMCs. The CDR3 spells CASSPQRGEQYF. The CDR3 nucleotides read TGTGCCAGCAGTCCACAAAGGGGCGAGCAGTACTTC.